These T cell receptor beta chains were read from a single sample in a study of Graves' ophthalmopathy and Graves' hyperthyroidism. Via MiXCR, TCRdb re-called the multiplex PCR reads, giving one row per CDR3 protein. Among roughly 400,000 distinct CDR3 sequences listed, 15% to 20% were seen once. Material for sequencing was peripheral blood. The source is an adult woman with stable Graves' hyperthyroidism. The CDR3 runs from the conserved cysteine through the conserved F or W. D genes are given only for firm matches. Some rows have no size entry. The others give once, few or many, or a class for an expanded clone.

CAISESPGLVHTEAFF	TGTGCCATCAGTGAGTCGCCAGGGCTTGTGCACACTGAAGCTTTCTTT	.	16	TRBJ1-1	TRBV10-3	many
CATSRGAATEAFF	TGTGCCACCAGCAGAGGGGCGGCCACTGAAGCTTTCTTT	.	13	TRBJ1-1	TRBV15	.
CASSSYRGTGGYLGNTIYF	TGTGCCAGCAGTTCCTATCGTGGGACAGGGGGATATCTTGGAAACACCATATATTTT	TRBD1	19	TRBJ1-3	TRBV28	many
CASRTEKNIQYF	TGTGCCAGCAGGACAGAGAAAAACATTCAGTACTTC	.	12	TRBJ2-4	TRBV27	many
CASSLQSNTGELFF	TGTGCCAGCAGTTTACAGTCGAACACCGGGGAGCTGTTTTTT	.	14	TRBJ2-2	TRBV27	few
CASSWTGGNNQPQHF	TGTGCCAGCAGTTGGACAGGGGGTAACAATCAGCCCCAGCATTTT	TRBD1	15	TRBJ1-5	TRBV27	once
CASSLAQGAAFF	TGTGCCAGCAGCTTAGCACAGGGAGCAGCTTTCTTT	.	12	TRBJ1-1	TRBV11-2	many
CSAREVGGPGEQYF	TGCAGTGCTAGAGAAGTGGGAGGGCCCGGCGAGCAGTACTTC	TRBD2	14	TRBJ2-7	TRBV20-1	many
CASSRSGHSYEQYF	TGTGCCAGCTCACGGTCAGGGCACTCCTACGAGCAGTACTTC	.	14	TRBJ2-7	TRBV18	few
CAWSPGTGSYGYTF	TGTGCCTGGAGTCCCGGGACAGGCAGCTATGGCTACACCTTC	TRBD1	14	TRBJ1-2	TRBV30	many
CATSDTGTGGGTEASF	TGTGCCACCAGTGATACCGGGACAGGGGGGGGCACTGAAGCTTCCTTT	TRBD1	16	TRBJ1-1	TRBV24-1	many
CASSQEPGAYELYF	TGTGCCAGCAGCCAAGAGCCGGGAGCCTACGAGCTGTACTTC	.	14	TRBJ2-7	TRBV4-2	.
CAWSVRGVGNQPQHF	TGTGCCTGGAGTGTACGAGGGGTCGGCAATCAGCCCCAGCATTTT	.	15	TRBJ1-5	TRBV30	few
CASIQDTNTGELFF	TGTGCCAGCATACAGGACACGAACACCGGGGAGCTGTTTTTT	.	14	TRBJ2-2	TRBV2	many
CSVERVEGAANYGYTF	TGCAGCGTTGAAAGAGTGGAGGGGGCGGCAAACTATGGCTACACCTTC	TRBD1	16	TRBJ1-2	TRBV29-1	few
CASGLVRECTEAFF	TGTGCTAGTGGTTTGGTGAGGGAGTGCACTGAAGCTTTCTTT	.	14	TRBJ1-1	TRBV12-5	many
CSARVLGQEFYEQYF	TGCAGTGCTAGAGTATTGGGACAGGAGTTCTACGAGCAGTACTTC	TRBD1	15	TRBJ2-7	TRBV20-1	many
CASSDNTGTFTEAFF	TGTGCCAGCTCAGACAACACCGGGACATTCACTGAAGCTTTCTTT	.	15	TRBJ1-1	TRBV18	many
CASSDRAQGEQYF	TGTGCCAGCAGCGACCGGGCCCAGGGCGAGCAGTACTTC	.	13	TRBJ2-7	TRBV9	many
CASSPGLAGAETQYF	TGCGCCAGCAGTCCGGGACTAGCGGGAGCTGAGACCCAGTACTTC	TRBD2	15	TRBJ2-5	TRBV10-1	few
CASSRSSGFSYEQYF	TGCGCCAGCAGCCGTTCTAGCGGGTTCTCCTACGAGCAGTACTTC	TRBD2	15	TRBJ2-7	TRBV4-1	many
CASSYAGKLNTEPFF	TGTGCCAGCAGTTATGCGGGCAAACTGAACACTGAACCCTTCTTT	.	15	TRBJ1-1	TRBV6-2/TRBV6-3	few
CASSRDELTEAFF	TGTGCCAGCAGCCGCGATGAGTTAACTGAAGCTTTCTTT	.	13	TRBJ1-1	TRBV4-2	many
CASSHSGPFTGELFF	TGTGCCAGCAGCCACTCCGGCCCCTTCACCGGGGAGCTGTTTTTT	.	15	TRBJ2-2	TRBV7-8	.
CASSQTPTGTEAGYTF	TGTGCCAGCAGCCAAACCCCGACAGGGACGGAGGCTGGCTACACCTTC	TRBD1	16	TRBJ1-2	TRBV4-2	many
CASSDTDRGSARFF	TGTGCCAGCAGTGACACCGACAGGGGTTCGGCTCGGTTCTTC	TRBD1	14	TRBJ2-1	TRBV6-4	.
CASSLNSPYSGNTIYF	TGCGCCAGCAGCTTGAACAGCCCATACTCTGGAAACACCATATATTTT	.	16	TRBJ1-3	TRBV5-1	many
CASSPDASASSYEQYF	TGTGCCAGCAGCCCTGACGCTAGCGCCTCTTCCTACGAGCAGTACTTC	.	16	TRBJ2-7	TRBV7-2	medium-sized
CASSSGQFYEQYF	TGTGCCAGCAGCTCAGGACAATTCTACGAGCAGTACTTC	.	13	TRBJ2-7	TRBV7-9	.
CASSYPLDDQIPETQYF	TGTGCCAGCAGTTACCCCCTCGACGATCAGATCCCAGAGACCCAGTACTTC	.	17	TRBJ2-5	TRBV6-2/TRBV6-3	many
CASSSRWVSGNTIYF	TGTGCCAGCAGCTCACGATGGGTCTCTGGAAACACCATATATTTT	.	15	TRBJ1-3	TRBV5-5	few
CSASAGQGSSYEQYF	TGCAGCGCTTCGGCGGGACAGGGGAGCTCCTACGAGCAGTACTTC	TRBD1	15	TRBJ2-7	TRBV29-1	many
CSARGGQMNTEAFF	TGCAGTGCTAGAGGCGGACAGATGAACACTGAAGCTTTCTTT	.	14	TRBJ1-1	TRBV20-1	many
CASSLAVKNIQYF	TGTGCCAGCAGCTTAGCGGTCAAAAACATTCAGTACTTC	.	13	TRBJ2-4	TRBV7-2	once
CASSLSPKGAAGELFF	TGTGCCAGCAGTTTATCGCCAAAGGGGGCGGCCGGGGAGCTGTTTTTT	TRBD1	16	TRBJ2-2	TRBV27	many
CAWSEPNTEAFF	TGTGCCTGGAGTGAACCCAACACTGAAGCTTTCTTT	.	12	TRBJ1-1	TRBV30	.
CASSLRTGRNTEAFF	TGTGCCAGCAGTTTAAGGACAGGGAGAAACACTGAAGCTTTCTTT	TRBD1	15	TRBJ1-1	TRBV28	many
CASNRDRYSGELFF	TGTGCCAGTAACCGGGACAGATATAGCGGGGAGCTGTTTTTT	TRBD1	14	TRBJ2-2	TRBV2	.
CASSLWGTTFYEQYF	TGTGCCAGCAGTTTATGGGGGACTACTTTCTACGAGCAGTACTTC	TRBD2	15	TRBJ2-7	TRBV12-3/TRBV12-4	many
CASSAGGLAKNIQYF	TGTGCCAGCAGCGCAGGGGGCTTGGCCAAAAACATTCAGTACTTC	TRBD1	15	TRBJ2-4	TRBV9	many
CASSPRTPRTGELFF	TGTGCCAGCAGTCCACGGACACCCCGCACCGGGGAGCTGTTTTTT	.	15	TRBJ2-2	TRBV6-2/TRBV6-3	.
CASSDRGSYNEQFF	TGTGCCAGCAGCGACAGGGGCTCCTACAATGAGCAGTTCTTC	TRBD1	14	TRBJ2-1	TRBV3-1	.
CASGLILGIRSNQPQHF	TGTGCTAGTGGTTTGATACTCGGTATACGTAGCAATCAGCCCCAGCATTTT	.	17	TRBJ1-5	TRBV12-5	many
CASSITPDWAGREAIF	TGCGCCAGCAGCATTACCCCGGATTGGGCAGGGAGGGAGGCTATCTTT	.	16	TRBJ1-1	TRBV5-1	.
CASSLDGGHPTQPQHF	TGTGCCAGCAGCTTAGACGGTGGCCACCCCACACAGCCCCAGCATTTT	.	16	TRBJ1-5	TRBV11-1	many
CASRAGTGSTGELFF	TGTGCCAGCAGGGCCGGGACAGGGTCAACCGGGGAGCTGTTTTTT	TRBD1	15	TRBJ2-2	TRBV6-1	many
CASSQDFEGNTIYF	TGCGCCAGCAGCCAAGATTTTGAGGGAAACACCATATATTTT	.	14	TRBJ1-3	TRBV4-1	many
CASSEPGLAGVSSYEQYF	TGTGCCAGCAGTGAACCGGGACTAGCGGGAGTAAGTAGCTACGAGCAGTACTTC	TRBD2	18	TRBJ2-7	TRBV6-1	many
CASSLVQEKETQYF	TGTGCCAGCAGCCTCGTACAGGAGAAAGAGACCCAGTACTTC	.	14	TRBJ2-5	TRBV28	many